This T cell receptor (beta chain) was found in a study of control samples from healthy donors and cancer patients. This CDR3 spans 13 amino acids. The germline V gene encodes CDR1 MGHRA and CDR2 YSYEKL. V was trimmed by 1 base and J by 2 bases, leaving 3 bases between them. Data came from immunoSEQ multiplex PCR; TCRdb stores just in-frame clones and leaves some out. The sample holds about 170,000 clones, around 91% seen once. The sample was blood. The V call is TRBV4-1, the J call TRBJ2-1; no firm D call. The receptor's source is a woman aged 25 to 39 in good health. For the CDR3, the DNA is TGCGCCAGCAGCCAAGTCCCCTACAATGAGCAGTTCTTC. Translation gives CASSQVPYNEQFF.